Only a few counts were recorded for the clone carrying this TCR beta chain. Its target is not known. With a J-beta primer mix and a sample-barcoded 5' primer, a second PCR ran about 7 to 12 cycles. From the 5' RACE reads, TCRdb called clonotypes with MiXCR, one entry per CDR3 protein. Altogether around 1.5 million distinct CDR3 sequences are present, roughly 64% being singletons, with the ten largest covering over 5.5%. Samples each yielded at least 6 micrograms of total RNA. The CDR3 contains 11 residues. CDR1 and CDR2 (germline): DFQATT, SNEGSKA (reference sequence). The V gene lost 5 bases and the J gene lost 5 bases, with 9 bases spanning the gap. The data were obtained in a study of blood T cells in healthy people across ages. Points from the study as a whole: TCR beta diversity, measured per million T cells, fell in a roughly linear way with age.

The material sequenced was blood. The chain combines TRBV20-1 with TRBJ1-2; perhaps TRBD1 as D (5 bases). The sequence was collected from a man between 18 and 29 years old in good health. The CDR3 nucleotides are TGCAGTGCTGCACAGGAGTATGGCTACACCTTC. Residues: CSAAQEYGYTF.